Below are 23 T cell receptor beta chains sequenced from a single sample in a study of technical replicates of blood from a handful of donors. Produced via immunoSEQ multiplex PCR; TCRdb's table is partial and in-frame only. The data contain approximately 87,000 clones, about 95% of them singletons. The sample consisted of T cells isolated from PBMCs. All receptors come from a human donor in good health.

A remark on this clone: Other DNA sequences from this sample encode an identical CDR3 as well. The chain couples TRBV18 to TRBJ2-6, with D perhaps TRBD1 (5 bases). Germline V gene sequence: CDR1 KGHSH, CDR2 LQKENI. The CDR3 covers 14 residues. Trimming removed 5 bases from V and 0 bases from J, with 5 bases in between. The CDR3: CASSDSSGANVLTF. DNA of the CDR3: TGTGCCAGCTCAGACAGCTCTGGGGCCAACGTCCTGACTTTC.

V and J are TRBV9 and TRBJ2-3; 7 positions agree with TRBD2. Losses at the gene ends were 0 bases for V and 1 base for J; bases not matched to a gene: 2. CDR1 and CDR2 (germline): SGDLS, YYNGEE. The CDR3 covers 15 residues. CDR3 region: CASSVASGGTDTQYF. The CDR3 DNA sequence: TGTGCCAGCAGCGTAGCTAGCGGAGGCACAGATACGCAGTATTTT. Drawing the rest from reference TRBV9 and TRBJ2-3, the complete variable domain is DSGVTQTPKHLITATGQRVTLRCSPRSGDLSVYWYQQSLDQGLQFLIQYYNGEERAKGNILERFSAQQFPDLHSELNLSSLELGDSALYFCASSVASGGTDTQYFGPGTRLTVL.

This clone was seen a single time. This sequence joins TRBV30 and TRBJ2-3; 8 nucleotides agree with TRBD2. V shed 1 base, J shed 4 bases, and the junction held 13 bases outside the gene matches. Germline CDR1 is GTSNPN and CDR2 is SVGIG (reference sequence). The CDR3 has 17 residues. DNA of the CDR3: TGTGCCTGGAGTGGCCCAGGGGAGCGGGAGATAGCAGATACGCAGTATTTT. Its translation is CAWSGPGEREIADTQYF.

The V call is TRBV7-9, the J call TRBJ1-2; D unresolved. This CDR3 comprises 12 residues. Germline CDR1 SEHNR, CDR2 FQNEAQ (reference sequence). The V and J ends lost 5 bases and 8 bases respectively, with 12 bases between them. The DNA for the CDR3 is TGTGCCAGCAGCGCCCCACGAGGGGGCTACACCTTC. Protein product: CASSAPRGGYTF.

The chain couples TRBV30 to TRBJ2-1; 7 bases match TRBD2. The V and J ends lost 0 bases and 0 bases, in that order; junction bases with no gene match: 2. The CDR3 sequence is 15 residues long. Germline V gene sequence: CDR1 GTSNPN, CDR2 SVGIG (reference sequence). Here the CDR3 DNA reads TGTGCCTGGAGTGTACGGACTAGCTCCTACAATGAGCAGTTCTTC. Translated: CAWSVRTSSYNEQFF.

This clone was observed a single time. The chain has TRBV21-1 and TRBJ2-7; no DNA check was done on the table's D call, TRBD1. TRBV21-1 is classified as a pseudogene. This CDR3 has 15 residues. This CDR3 is CASSKGTRVSYEQYF. The CDR3 DNA reads TGTGCCAGCAGCAAAGGGACCAGGGTTTCCTACGAGCAGTACTTC.

The chain uses TRBV7-2 and TRBJ2-1, with TRBD2 matching over 8 bases. V shed 5 bases, J shed 15 bases, and the junction held 18 bases outside the gene matches. The CDR3 is 15 amino acids. The V gene's germline CDR1 is SGHTA and CDR2 FQGNSA. CDR3 sequence (DNA): TGTGCCAGCAGCCGAACTAGCGGAGGAGGTAGAGGGCTGTTCTTC. Protein sequence: CASSRTSGGGRGLFF.

The chain carries TRBV11-2 and TRBJ1-1; D is uncertain. CDR1 and CDR2 from the germline V gene are SGHAT and FQNNGV. Trimming took 1 base from V and 3 from J, leaving 6 bases between them. The CDR3 consists of 13 residues. The CDR3 is CASSLVGYTEAFF. The CDR3 region has the DNA TGTGCCAGCAGCTTAGTCGGGTACACTGAAGCTTTCTTT.

The genes are TRBV9 and TRBJ1-1; D uncertain. The CDR3 extends over 13 amino acids. Trimming took 3 bases from V and 2 from J, leaving 8 bases between them. The V gene's germline CDR1 is SGDLS and CDR2 YYNGEE. CDR3 in DNA: TGTGCCAGCAGCGCCCTTCTAAACACTGAAGCTTTCTTT. Amino acids: CASSALLNTEAFF.

The chain links TRBV25-1 to TRBJ2-1, with 10 bases lining up with TRBD2. CDR3 length: 17 residues. With V trimmed by 4 bases and J by 7 bases, 13 bases remained unmatched. From germline, CDR1 is MGHDK and CDR2 SYGVNS. In DNA, the CDR3 is TGTGCCAGCAGTGCGGGGACTAGCGCGTGGGAAGAGAATGAGCAGTTCTTC. Its translation is CASSAGTSAWEENEQFF.

This clone was observed a few times. The rearrangement links TRBV9 to TRBJ2-3; tentatively, D is TRBD2 (5 bases). The CDR3 covers 15 residues. With 1 base removed from V and 3 bases from J, the gap between germline ends came to 12 bases. The germline V gene has CDR1 SGDLS and CDR2 YYNGEE. The CDR3 loop reads CASSVWFGETDTQYF. CDR3 nucleotide sequence: TGTGCCAGCAGCGTATGGTTCGGGGAAACAGATACGCAGTATTTT.

The CDR3 region has the DNA TGTGCCAGTAGCACTAGCGGGGGAGGGACCTACGAGCAGTACTTC. Encoded protein: CASSTSGGGTYEQYF. V and J are TRBV19 and TRBJ2-7; 11 bases map to TRBD2. This CDR3 has 15 amino acids. The germline CDR1 and CDR2 sequences are LNHDA and SQIVND (reference sequence). The V and J ends lost 6 bases and 2 bases, in that order; junction bases with no gene match: 6.

The chain employs TRBV4-3 and TRBJ2-4; D may be TRBD1 (5 bases). CDR3 length equals 15 residues. V lost 0 bases and J 6 bases, leaving 12 bases between the germline ends. Germline loops: CDR1 LGHNA, CDR2 YSLEER. The CDR3 protein is CASSQDSGQINIQYF. The CDR3, as DNA: TGCGCCAGCAGCCAAGATTCAGGGCAGATAAACATTCAGTACTTC.

V and J are TRBV18 and TRBJ2-5; D remains ambiguous. From germline, CDR1 is KGHSH and CDR2 LQKENI. The CDR3 has 13 residues. Trimming removed 6 bases at V and 2 bases at J, with 10 bases between. The DNA of the CDR3 is TGTGCCAGCTCCGCCCAACAGCAAGAGACCCAGTACTTC. This encodes CASSAQQQETQYF. Using reference TRBV18 and TRBJ2-5 for the parts outside the CDR3, the full variable domain is NAGVMQNPRHLVRRRGQEARLRCSPMKGHSHVYWYRQLPEEGLKFMVYLQKENIIDESGMPKERFSAEFPKEGPSILRIQQVVRGDSAAYFCASSAQQQETQYFGPGTRLLVL.

This rearrangement joins TRBV7-2 to TRBJ2-3, with 7 bases aligning to TRBD1. Germline V lookup: CDR1 SGHTA, CDR2 FQGNSA. V shed 1 base and J 0 bases; nucleotides not matched to a gene: 4. This CDR3 region has 16 residues. This CDR3 is CASSLGGTASTDTQYF. CDR3 in DNA: TGTGCCAGCAGCTTAGGTGGGACAGCTAGCACAGATACGCAGTATTTT.

This clone has a single count. This same CDR3 is encoded by further DNA sequences in the sample. V is TRBV2 and J is TRBJ1-5; a weak D match, TRBD1 (5 bases). Between the trimmed V and J ends, which lost 4 bases and 3 bases, there was a span of 10 bases. The CDR3 is 14 amino acids. Germline V lookup: CDR1 SNHLY, CDR2 FYNNEI. CDR3 amino acids: CASSGRGYNQPQHF. The CDR3 region has the DNA TGTGCCAGCAGTGGGCGGGGGTACAATCAGCCCCAGCATTTT. The complete variable domain, with remaining parts taken from reference TRBV2 and TRBJ1-5, reads EPEVTQTPSHQVTQMGQEVILRCVPISNHLYFYWYRQILGQKVEFLVSFYNNEISEKSEIFDDQFSVERPDGSNFTLKIRSTKLEDSAMYFCASSGRGYNQPQHFGDGTRLSIL.

V usage is TRBV19 and J usage is TRBJ1-4; a possible D gene is TRBD1 (5 bases). The germline gives CDR1 LNHDA, CDR2 SQIVND (reference sequence). Trimming took off 4 bases at V and 5 bases at J, with 14 bases between the two ends. The CDR3 length is 15 residues. The CDR3 protein is CASSRRHGGNEKLFF. The DNA for the CDR3 is TGTGCCAGTAGTAGGCGGCATGGGGGGAATGAAAAACTGTTTTTT.

The genes are TRBV30 and TRBJ1-4; 7 bases line up with TRBD1. The CDR3 length is 14 residues. CDR1 is GTSNPN and CDR2 is SVGIG in the germline V gene (reference sequence). The ends lost 6 bases at V and 8 bases at J; junction bases unmatched: 12. The CDR3: CACPRQGEEEKLFF. The DNA for the CDR3 is TGTGCCTGTCCCAGACAGGGAGAGGAAGAAAAACTGTTTTTT.

The genes are TRBV25-1 and TRBJ1-6; 8 bases are shared with TRBD1. The length of the CDR3 is 15 residues. Losses at the gene ends were 1 base for V and 9 bases for J; bases not matched to a gene: 5. Germline lookup yields CDR1 MGHDK and CDR2 SYGVNS. CDR3 sequence (DNA): TGTGCCAGCAGTGAATTGGGACAGGCTGGTTCACCCCTCCACTTT. Its translation: CASSELGQAGSPLHF.

This chain links TRBV10-2 with TRBJ2-1, with D uncertain. V dropped 6 bases and J dropped 3 bases, with 12 bases sitting between them. Germline CDR1 is WSHSY and CDR2 is SAAADI. The CDR3 runs to 14 residues. In DNA form, the CDR3 reads TGCGCCAGCAGCCACACAGAAGGCTACAATGAGCAGTTCTTC. This translates into CASSHTEGYNEQFF.

The chain links TRBV11-2 to TRBJ1-1; no clear D gene. Germline V gene lookup returns CDR1 SGHAT and CDR2 FQNNGV. CDR3 length: 12 residues. The V end was cut by 1 base, the J end by 8 bases, with 8 bases between. The DNA for the CDR3 is TGTGCCAGCAGCTTAGCTGGTCAGGAAGCTTTCTTT. Translated: CASSLAGQEAFF.

This chain connects TRBV2 to TRBJ1-1; D uncertain. CDR3 length: 12 amino acids. CDR1 SNHLY and CDR2 FYNNEI come from the germline V gene. Deletions cut 2 bases from V and 4 bases from J, with 5 bases between. CDR3 sequence: CASSERGTEAFF. Written as DNA, the CDR3 is TGTGCCAGCAGTGAACGGGGCACTGAAGCTTTCTTT.

In this sample, this clone turned up once. The chain couples TRBV2 to TRBJ2-7, with D tentatively TRBD2 (6 bases). This CDR3 has 12 residues. V was clipped by 8 bases and J by 2 bases, with 10 bases between them. Germline CDR1 SNHLY, CDR2 FYNNEI. CDR3 loop: CASGGSTYEQYF. CDR3 in DNA: TGTGCCAGCGGAGGGAGTACCTACGAGCAGTACTTC.